This TCR beta chain is drawn from a study of cytomegalovirus exposure and HLA in healthy donors. In the study overall: Earlier, almost 120 million unique TCR beta sequences were recovered from about 200 million T cells by an analysis. Study-wide results and caveats: According to a later analysis, donors in an Asian-associated ancestry cluster reportedly had fewer N-insertions than the roughly 670-donor mean. TCR beta V segments were, for the most part, productive about 87% or about 30% of the time in an earlier analysis. In vitro confirmation showed a few CMV-associated chains to be CMV antigen specific.

60 Vbeta and 13 Jbeta primers were used in PCR. Using immunoSEQ multiplex PCR, the repertoire was profiled, and TCRdb retains in-frame clones only, with some absent. The table lists 85,000 to 100,000 clones, around 64% of them singletons. As to this clone: What it binds is not known.

Germline CDR1 MNHNS, CDR2 SASEGT. The CDR3 spans 13 residues. The V gene lost 5 bases and the J gene lost 2 bases, with 7 bases spanning the gap. The sample comprised PBMCs. The chain uses TRBV6-1 and TRBJ1-5; D is unresolved. The origin of this receptor is a man in his 60s in good health and CMV-seronegative. The CDR3 region is CASSPLGNQPQHF. The CDR3 region has the DNA TGTGCCAGCAGTCCCCTTGGCAATCAGCCCCAGCATTTT.